The rows below give T cell receptor beta chains drawn from one sample of a study of blood T cell repertoires in COVID-19. Assay used: immunoSEQ multiplex PCR; TCRdb lists only in-frame clones, some missing. The data hold fewer than 60,000 clones, with around four fifths observed a single time. Sequencing used peripheral blood. The receptors shown here come from a man in his sixties with acute or convalescent COVID-19. Both conserved end residues are trimmed from each CDR3. The order of the fields is V gene, J gene, CDR3 protein.

v_gene: TRBV5-5
j_gene: TRBJ1-1
CDR3aa: ASSMDTITEAF

v_gene: TRBV5-1
j_gene: TRBJ2-1
CDR3aa: ASSYGLAGVLAEQF

v_gene: TRBV6-5
j_gene: TRBJ2-2
CDR3aa: ASQGERDTGELF

v_gene: TRBV28
j_gene: TRBJ1-2
CDR3aa: ASIRGGGDLNYGYT

v_gene: TRBV5-4
j_gene: TRBJ2-7
CDR3aa: ASSLQRSGSWEQY

v_gene: TRBV6-5
j_gene: TRBJ1-1
CDR3aa: ASSLRRTGMNTEAF

v_gene: TRBV20-1
j_gene: TRBJ2-1
CDR3aa: SASTTPGTSKSNEQF

v_gene: TRBV7-9
j_gene: TRBJ1-1
CDR3aa: ASSRQGAKDTEAF

v_gene: TRBV5-5
j_gene: TRBJ2-2
CDR3aa: ASSSEVTNTGELF

v_gene: TRBV30
j_gene: TRBJ1-1
CDR3aa: AWTGWGGTEAF